This passage covers 16 T cell receptor beta chains from one sample sequenced in a study of blood T cells in healthy people across ages. A J-beta primer mix and a sample-barcoded 5' primer were used in a second PCR of roughly 6 to 11 cycles. In TCRdb, the 5' RACE reads were re-called with MiXCR into one record per CDR3 protein. The data hold hundreds of thousands of distinct CDR3 sequences, with roughly 60% observed a single time. Sequences were obtained from blood. The receptors derive from a man aged 25-45 years in good health.

This clonotype was detected many times. The chain uses TRBV4-2 and TRBJ1-6, with 7 bases identical to TRBD1. The CDR3 is made up of 15 amino acids. The germline CDR1 and CDR2 sequences are LGHNA and YNFKEQ. V trimming: 5 bases; J trimming: 9 bases; junction bases outside the gene matches: 10. The chain's CDR3 is CASSVTGRLSSPLHF. Here the CDR3 DNA reads TGTGCCAGCAGCGTGACAGGGCGGCTAAGTTCACCCCTCCACTTT.

Comment on this clonotype: A read error may produce the germline difference seen at one junction end. The chain employs TRBV18 and TRBJ2-7; TRBD1 agrees at 7 bases. CDR1 is KGHSH, CDR2 LQKENI, per germline. The CDR3 contains 13 residues. The CDR3 coding sequence is TGTGCCAGCTCACCGACGACAGGGTACGCGCAGTACTTC. It codes for CASSPTTGYAQYF.

The V gene is TRBV20-1, the J gene TRBJ2-1; 14 nucleotides match TRBD2. This CDR3 contains 17 residues. Germline V gene lookup returns CDR1 DFQATT and CDR2 SNEGSKA (reference sequence). V lost 3 bases to trimming and J lost 6 bases; unmatched junction nucleotides: 10. The CDR3 loop reads CSASSVTSGGELNEQFF. The CDR3 DNA is TGCAGTGCTAGTTCGGTGACTAGCGGGGGGGAGCTCAATGAGCAGTTCTTC.

This clonotype is a singleton in its sample. This chain joins TRBV3-1 and TRBJ2-1; D gene uncertain. The CDR3 is made up of 12 amino acids. V shed 4 bases and J shed 8 bases, with 9 bases lying between them. Germline loops: CDR1 LGHDT, CDR2 YNNKEL (reference sequence). CDR3 DNA: TGTGCCAGCAGCCGAAGGGTCGATGAGCAGTTCTTC. It translates to CASSRRVDEQFF.

The V call is TRBV14, the J call TRBJ1-4; 9 bases fit TRBD1. This CDR3 region has 15 residues. Trimming took 1 base from V and 10 from J; bases not matched to a gene: 7. The germline CDR1 and CDR2 sequences are SGHDN and FVKESK. The CDR3 coding sequence is TGTGCCAGCAGCCAAGCGGGACAGGGTTCGGGAAAACTGTTTTTT. This translates into CASSQAGQGSGKLFF.

There are a few counts of this clonotype. V is TRBV6-5 and J is TRBJ1-2; TRBD1 aligns across 7 bases. CDR1 and CDR2 from the germline V gene are MNHEY and SVGAGI. V dropped 5 bases and J dropped 4; count of bases not matched to a gene: 10. CDR3 length equals 15 residues. The CDR3 DNA reads TGTGCCAGCAGTGCCCGAGGACAGGCTTTCTATGGCTACACCTTC. It translates to CASSARGQAFYGYTF.

This chain links TRBV7-9 with TRBJ1-2, with a possible D match to TRBD1 (6 bases). CDR3 length equals 13 residues. V lost 4 bases and J 6 bases, leaving 12 bases between the germline ends. Per the germline V gene, CDR1 is SEHNR and CDR2 is FQNEAQ (reference sequence). CDR3 DNA sequence: TGTGCCAGCAGCTCGCAGGGGAAGGATGGCTACACCTTC. As protein: CASSSQGKDGYTF.

The rearrangement uses TRBV7-9 and TRBJ1-1; D gene unclear. V was clipped by 0 bases and J by 6 bases, with 11 bases between them. The CDR3 is 14 amino acids. CDR1 and CDR2 from the germline V gene are SEHNR and FQNEAQ (reference sequence). The CDR3 DNA reads as TGTGCCAGCAGCTTAGCGATTATGCAGGCTGAAGCTTTCTTT. Amino acids: CASSLAIMQAEAFF.

This clonotype was seen a few times. This chain uses TRBV20-1 with TRBJ2-3; D ambiguous. Germline V gene lookup returns CDR1 DFQATT and CDR2 SNEGSKA (reference sequence). The CDR3 extends over 13 amino acids. V shed 5 bases and J shed 1 base, with 10 bases lying between them. The CDR3 is CSARGGGTDTQYF. The CDR3 nucleotides are TGCAGTGCTCGTGGTGGGGGCACAGATACGCAGTATTTT.

The chain joins TRBV29-1 to TRBJ1-1, with TRBD1 identical over 9 bases. Germline values: CDR1 SQVTM, CDR2 ANQGSEA. V dropped 7 bases and J dropped 5; count of bases not matched to a gene: 5. The CDR3 has 12 residues. As DNA, the CDR3 is TGCAGCGGCCGGGACAGGGTAACTGAAGCTTTCTTT. Protein: CSGRDRVTEAFF.

The rearrangement links TRBV4-2 to TRBJ2-7, with 7 bases identical to TRBD1. After removal of 0 bases from V and 3 bases from J, the junction contained 5 bases not matched to a gene. CDR1 and CDR2 (germline): LGHNA, YNFKEQ. The CDR3 spans 15 residues. CDR3 in amino acids: CASSQETGAYYEQYF. The DNA for the CDR3 is TGTGCCAGCAGCCAAGAAACAGGGGCCTACTACGAGCAGTACTTC.

This clonotype was counted only a few times. The CDR3 coding sequence is TGTGCCAGCTCACCCGAGCGGGAGCAGTACTTC. This gives the protein CASSPEREQYF. This chain uses TRBV18 with TRBJ2-7, with D possibly being TRBD2 (5 bases). V was clipped by 3 bases and J by 7 bases, with 7 bases between them. The CDR3 runs to 11 residues. Per germline, CDR1 KGHSH and CDR2 LQKENI.

The chain is built from TRBV27 and TRBJ2-7; 7 bases are a match to TRBD2. The J call is in doubt because the DNA end fits TRBJ2-5 better. Per germline, CDR1 MNHEY and CDR2 SMNVEV (reference sequence). CDR3 size: 17 residues. This CDR3 is CASSRAGRRERAETQYF. CDR3 bases: TGTGCCAGCAGTAGGGCGGGGCGGCGGGAGAGGGCAGAGACCCAGTACTTC.

Turning to this clonotype: A much larger clone lies one base from this, so it may be a read error. The V gene is TRBV6-5, the J gene TRBJ2-3, with D perhaps TRBD2 (6 bases). Germline V CDR1 and CDR2: MNHEY, SVGAGI. The length of the CDR3 is 14 residues. The CDR3 sequence is CASSDSGVTDTQYF. For the CDR3, the DNA is TGTGCCAGCAGTGACTCGGGGGTCACAGATACGCAGTATTTT.

This clonotype was observed a single time. This chain uses TRBV11-2 with TRBJ2-5; D unclear. The J call is in doubt because the DNA end fits TRBJ2-7 better. The germline V gene has CDR1 SGHAT and CDR2 FQNNGV. The CDR3 consists of 16 residues. The CDR3 nucleotides read TGTGCCAGCAGCTCTGAGGCTGAGGTCATTGGCTACGAGCAGTACTTC. This codes for CASSSEAEVIGYEQYF.

This chain links TRBV18 with TRBJ2-4, with 7 bases matching TRBD1. Germline V CDR1 and CDR2: KGHSH, LQKENI. CDR3 length: 12 residues. V lost 3 bases and J lost 11; bases outside the gene matches: 4. The CDR3 bases are TGTGCCAGCTCACCCCCTGGACAGGTTCAGTACTTC. As protein: CASSPPGQVQYF.